This T cell receptor beta chain was sequenced for a study of shared clonotypes between healthy human individuals. Measured with immunoSEQ multiplex PCR; TCRdb has only the in-frame clones, and not every one. The data hold roughly 1.5 million clones, with 98% observed a single time. Comment on this clone: Its target is not known.

Findings and caveats of the study: Clonotype sharing among donors was expected to depend on sequencing depth. Shared clonotypes across all four donors exceeded non-shared ones in generation probability.

This TCR came from a man aged 30-40 years in good health. Sequencing was done on a sample of naive CD4+ T cells sorted from blood. Subset reported: CD45RA+ positively selected.

CDR3 protein: CASSPVGGLDQPQHF. The CDR3 DNA reads as TGTGCCAGCTCACCAGTGGGCGGTTTGGATCAGCCCCAGCATTTT. This rearrangement joins TRBV18 to TRBJ1-5; D gene unclear. CDR1 and CDR2 from the germline V gene are KGHSH and LQKENI. The CDR3 is made up of 15 amino acids. The V gene lost 2 bases and the J gene lost 5 bases, with 13 bases spanning the gap.